This T cell receptor beta chain was retrieved from a study of shared clonotypes between healthy human individuals. Overall study results and limits: Tissues were not sampled, only blood, and their repertoires likely differ. Measured sharing among donors was expected to vary with sequencing depth. Rarefaction gave evidence that sorted-subset sequencing remained incomplete despite large depth.

This clone has just one count. Its antigen is currently unknown. The naive CD8 subset, CD45RO-negative cells positively selected for CCR7, excluded terminally differentiated effector memory CD45RA+ cells. The protocol was immunoSEQ multiplex PCR, while the TCRdb copy is restricted to in-frame clones and leaves out a portion. The data show under 700,000 clones, 85% to 95% seen once. Germline V gives CDR1 MGHRA, CDR2 YSYEKL. V was cut by 1 base and J by 0 bases, with 10 bases left in between. The CDR3 spans 15 residues. This TCR was sampled from a woman in her 30s in good health. The sample consisted of naive CD8+ T cells sorted from blood. The chain joins TRBV4-1 to TRBJ2-7, with a possible D match to TRBD1 (6 bases). DNA of the CDR3: TGCGCCAGCAGCCAAGTTTCGGACAGCTCCTACGAGCAGTACTTC. Its translation: CASSQVSDSSYEQYF.